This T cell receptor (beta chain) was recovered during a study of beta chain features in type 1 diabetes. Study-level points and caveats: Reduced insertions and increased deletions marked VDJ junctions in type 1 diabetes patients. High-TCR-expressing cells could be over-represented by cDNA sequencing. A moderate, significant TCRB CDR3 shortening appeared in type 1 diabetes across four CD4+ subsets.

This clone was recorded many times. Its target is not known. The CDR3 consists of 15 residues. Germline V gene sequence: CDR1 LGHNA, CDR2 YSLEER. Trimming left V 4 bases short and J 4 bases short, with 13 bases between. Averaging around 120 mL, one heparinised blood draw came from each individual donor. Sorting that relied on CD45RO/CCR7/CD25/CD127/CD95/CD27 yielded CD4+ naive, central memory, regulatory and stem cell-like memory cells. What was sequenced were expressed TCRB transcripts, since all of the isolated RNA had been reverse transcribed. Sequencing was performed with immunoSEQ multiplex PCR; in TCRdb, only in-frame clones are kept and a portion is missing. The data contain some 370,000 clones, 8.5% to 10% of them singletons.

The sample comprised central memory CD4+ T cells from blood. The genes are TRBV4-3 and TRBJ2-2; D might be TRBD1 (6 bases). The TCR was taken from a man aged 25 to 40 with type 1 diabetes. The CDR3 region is CASSPDRTLTGELFF. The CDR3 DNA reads TGCGCCAGCAGCCCAGACAGGACCCTCACCGGGGAGCTGTTTTTT.